The 12 T cell receptor beta chains given below trace back to one sample, sequenced in a study of T cell changes during pregnancy in multiple sclerosis. Here immunoSEQ multiplex PCR was the method, and the copy in TCRdb shows in-frame clones only, minus some. This sample has 25,000 to 30,000 clones, with around 90% found just once. Here the sequenced sample was CD8+ T cells from peripheral blood mononuclear cells, taken before pregnancy. Every receptor here comes from a female donor with multiple sclerosis, enrolled in a pregnancy study.

The chain couples TRBV10-1 to TRBJ1-1; D gene unclear. Trimming cost V 3 bases and J 6 bases, with 11 bases left between them. The CDR3 extends over 13 amino acids. Germline assignment: CDR1 WNHNN and CDR2 SYGVQD (reference sequence). The CDR3 spells CASSEWSSAEAFF. CDR3 nucleotide sequence: TGCGCCAGCAGTGAATGGAGTTCGGCTGAAGCTTTCTTT.

The chain carries TRBV2 and TRBJ2-5; TRBD2 matches at 7 bases. This CDR3 has 15 residues. Per the germline V gene, CDR1 is SNHLY and CDR2 is FYNNEI. J lost 2 bases, V lost 4 bases, and 7 bases had no gene match. CDR3: CASSGIGGTQETQYF. The CDR3 bases are TGTGCCAGCAGTGGCATCGGGGGGACTCAAGAGACCCAGTACTTC.

This clone showed up just a few times. This chain joins TRBV6-4 and TRBJ2-3, with TRBD2 identical over 14 bases. J lost 1 base, V lost 0 bases, and 0 bases had no gene match. CDR3 length: 17 residues. Germline loops: CDR1 MRHNA, CDR2 SNTAGT. In nucleotides, the CDR3 is TGTGCCAGCAGTGACTCGACTAGCGGGGGGGGCACAGATACGCAGTATTTT. This encodes CASSDSTSGGGTDTQYF.

V and J are TRBV27 and TRBJ1-1; weak D call: TRBD1 (6 bases). V was trimmed by 3 bases and J by 0 bases, leaving 17 bases between them. From germline, CDR1 is MNHEY and CDR2 SMNVEV (reference sequence). CDR3 length: 17 residues. The CDR3 spells CASSFRQEPRMNTEAFF. As DNA, the CDR3 is TGTGCCAGCAGTTTCCGACAGGAGCCTAGAATGAACACTGAAGCTTTCTTT.

Here the CDR3 reads CASSFGTGAFGGYTF. The CDR3 region has the DNA TGTGCCAGCAGCTTCGGGACAGGGGCTTTCGGTGGCTACACCTTC. The chain combines TRBV5-6 with TRBJ1-2, with 10 bases identical to TRBD1. The length of the CDR3 is 15 residues. CDR1 and CDR2 (germline): SGHDT, YYEEEE. Germline trimming cut 2 bases from V and 7 bases from J; bases unmatched to any gene: 8.

This rearrangement joins TRBV9 to TRBJ2-1, with TRBD2 matching over 10 bases. The CDR3 has 15 residues. Germline CDR1 reads SGDLS; CDR2 reads YYNGEE. Trimming took 5 bases from V and 8 from J; bases not matched to a gene: 10. The CDR3 region is CASSPGTSAVDEQFF. The CDR3 DNA reads as TGTGCCAGCAGTCCCGGGACTAGCGCGGTTGATGAGCAGTTCTTC.

On this clone: Other DNA sequences of this sample code for an identical CDR3. The rearrangement uses TRBV9 and TRBJ2-7; TRBD2 matches at 13 bases. J was trimmed by 3 bases and V by 0 bases; bases with no gene match: 0. Germline values: CDR1 SGDLS, CDR2 YYNGEE. The CDR3 is 15 amino acids. The CDR3 spells CASSVGTSGGYEQYF. CDR3 sequence (DNA): TGTGCCAGCAGCGTAGGGACTAGCGGGGGCTACGAGCAGTACTTC.

The rearrangement links TRBV27 to TRBJ2-1; maybe TRBD1 (7 bases). From germline, CDR1 is MNHEY and CDR2 SMNVEV (reference sequence). V was clipped by 4 bases and J by 8 bases, with 15 bases between them. The CDR3 is 14 amino acids. CDR3 in DNA: TGTGCCAGCAGTTATCAGGGGGGTTGGGATGAGCAGTTCTTC. It codes for CASSYQGGWDEQFF.

J is TRBJ2-5 and V is TRBV7-3; D might be TRBD2 (6 bases). This CDR3 spans 14 amino acids. Germline assignment: CDR1 SGHTA and CDR2 FQGTGA. V was shortened by 4 bases and J by 2 bases, with 11 bases between the two germline ends. The CDR3: CASSWGLGQETQYF. In nucleotides, the CDR3 is TGTGCCAGCAGCTGGGGACTGGGACAAGAGACCCAGTACTTC.

For the CDR3, the DNA is TGTGCCAGCAGCCGACAGGGTGTCGCGGGGGAGCTGTTTTTT. Translation gives CASSRQGVAGELFF. J is TRBJ2-2 and V is TRBV7-9; 7 bases fit TRBD1. The ends lost 5 bases at V and 8 bases at J; junction bases unmatched: 8. Germline CDR1 and CDR2: SEHNR and FQNEAQ (reference sequence). There are 14 residues in the CDR3.

This clone is medium-sized (0.01 to 0.1%) by share. The V and J genes are TRBV28 and TRBJ2-7; 8 nucleotides align to TRBD2. The CDR3 is 16 residues long. From germline, CDR1 is MDHEN and CDR2 SYDVKM. V lost 4 bases and J lost 5; bases outside the gene matches: 13. CDR3 loop: CASSSPTAGDGDEQYF. DNA of the CDR3: TGTGCCAGCAGTTCCCCCACAGCGGGGGACGGGGACGAGCAGTACTTC. The full variable domain, completed using reference TRBV28 and TRBJ2-7, is DVKVTQSSRYLVKRTGEKVFLECVQDMDHENMFWYRQDPGLGLRLIYFSYDVKMKEKGDIPEGYSVSREKKERFSLILESASTNQTSMYLCASSSPTAGDGDEQYFGPGTRLTVT.

This chain connects TRBV6-5 to TRBJ1-1; the D is unclear. Trimming cost V 1 base and J 4 bases, with 13 bases left between them. The germline CDR1 and CDR2 sequences are MNHEY and SVGAGI. The CDR3 covers 15 residues. The CDR3 protein is CASSYFAVAGTEAFF. The CDR3 DNA reads TGTGCCAGCAGTTACTTCGCGGTCGCGGGCACTGAAGCTTTCTTT.